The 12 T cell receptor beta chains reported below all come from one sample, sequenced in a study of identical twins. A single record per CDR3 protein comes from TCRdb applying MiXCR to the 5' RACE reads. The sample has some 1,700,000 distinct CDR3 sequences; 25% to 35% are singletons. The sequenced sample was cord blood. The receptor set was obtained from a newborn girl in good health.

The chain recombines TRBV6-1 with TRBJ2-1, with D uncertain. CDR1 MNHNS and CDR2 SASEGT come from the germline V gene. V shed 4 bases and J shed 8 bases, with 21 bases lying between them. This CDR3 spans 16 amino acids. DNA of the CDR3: TGTGCCAGCAGTGTTGGCCCCCCAGCTTATTTCCATGAGCAGTTCTTC. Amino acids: CASSVGPPAYFHEQFF.

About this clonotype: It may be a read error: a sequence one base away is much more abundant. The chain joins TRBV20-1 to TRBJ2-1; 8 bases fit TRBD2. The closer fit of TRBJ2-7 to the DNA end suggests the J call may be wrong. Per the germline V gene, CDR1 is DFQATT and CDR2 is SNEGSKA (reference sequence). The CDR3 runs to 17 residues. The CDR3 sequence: CSARLAGGGSFYNEQYF. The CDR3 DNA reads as TGCAGTGCTAGACTAGCGGGCGGGGGGTCCTTCTACAATGAGCAGTACTTC.

CDR3 sequence: CATGGLAGDEQFF. In nucleotides, the CDR3 is TGTGCCACCGGGGGACTAGCGGGCGATGAGCAGTTCTTC. This chain links TRBV24-1 with TRBJ2-1; 12 nucleotides line up with TRBD2. The CDR3 loop spans 13 amino acids. V lost 9 bases and J lost 8; bases outside the gene matches: 4. Germline V gene sequence: CDR1 KGHDR, CDR2 SFDVKD.

The CDR3 protein is CASSPNLGGRNREYNEQFF. The CDR3 bases are TGTGCCAGCAGTCCCAACCTGGGCGGGAGGAACAGGGAATACAATGAGCAGTTCTTC. The J gene is TRBJ2-1, the V gene TRBV12-3 or TRBV12-4; 8 bases align to TRBD2. The CDR3 runs to 19 residues. V was pared by 5 bases and J by 4 bases, with 19 bases of the junction left unmatched.

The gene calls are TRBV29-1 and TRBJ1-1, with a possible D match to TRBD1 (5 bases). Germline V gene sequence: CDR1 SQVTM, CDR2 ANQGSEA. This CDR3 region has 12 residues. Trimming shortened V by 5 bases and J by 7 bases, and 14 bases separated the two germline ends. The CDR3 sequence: CSVPGRALEAFF. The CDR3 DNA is TGCAGCGTTCCGGGCAGGGCGCTTGAAGCTTTCTTT.

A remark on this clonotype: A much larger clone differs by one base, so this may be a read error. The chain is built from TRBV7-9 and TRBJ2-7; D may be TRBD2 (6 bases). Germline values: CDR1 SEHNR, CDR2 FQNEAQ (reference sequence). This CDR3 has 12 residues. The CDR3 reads CVSSNGGYEQYF. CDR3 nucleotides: TGTGTCAGCTCAAATGGGGGGTACGAGCAGTACTTC.

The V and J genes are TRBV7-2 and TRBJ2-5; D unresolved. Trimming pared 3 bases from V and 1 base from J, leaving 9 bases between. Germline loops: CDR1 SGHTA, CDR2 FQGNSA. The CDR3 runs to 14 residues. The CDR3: CASSFGGLQETQYF. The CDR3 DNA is TGTGCCAGCAGCTTTGGTGGGCTCCAAGAGACCCAGTACTTC.

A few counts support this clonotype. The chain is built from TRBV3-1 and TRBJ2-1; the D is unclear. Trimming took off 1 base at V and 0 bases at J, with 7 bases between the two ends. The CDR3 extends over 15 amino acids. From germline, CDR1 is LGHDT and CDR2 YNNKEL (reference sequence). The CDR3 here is CASSQGGNSYNEQFF. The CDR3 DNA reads TGTGCCAGCAGCCAAGGCGGCAACTCCTACAATGAGCAGTTCTTC.

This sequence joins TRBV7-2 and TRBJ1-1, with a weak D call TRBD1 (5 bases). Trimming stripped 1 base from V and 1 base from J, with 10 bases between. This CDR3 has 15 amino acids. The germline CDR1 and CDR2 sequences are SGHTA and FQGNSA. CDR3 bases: TGTGCCAGCAGCTTAGGGGGACTGGCGAACACTGAAGCTTTCTTT. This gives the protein CASSLGGLANTEAFF.

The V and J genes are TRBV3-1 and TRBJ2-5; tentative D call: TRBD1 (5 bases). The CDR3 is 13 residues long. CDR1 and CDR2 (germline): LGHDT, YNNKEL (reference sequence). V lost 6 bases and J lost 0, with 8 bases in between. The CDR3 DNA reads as TGTGCCAGCAGACACAGGTACCAAGAGACCCAGTACTTC. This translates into CASRHRYQETQYF.

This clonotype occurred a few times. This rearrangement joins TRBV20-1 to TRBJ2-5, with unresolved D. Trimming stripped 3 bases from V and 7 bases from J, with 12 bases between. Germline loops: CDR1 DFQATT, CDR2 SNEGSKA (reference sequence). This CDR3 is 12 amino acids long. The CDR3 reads CSASFLGGTQYF. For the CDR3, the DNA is TGCAGTGCTAGTTTTCTGGGTGGGACCCAGTACTTC.

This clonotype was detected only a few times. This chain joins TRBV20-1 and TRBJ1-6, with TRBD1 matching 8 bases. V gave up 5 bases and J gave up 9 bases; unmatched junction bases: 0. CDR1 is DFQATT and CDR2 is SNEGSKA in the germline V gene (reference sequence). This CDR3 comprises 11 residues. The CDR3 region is CSADRGSPLHF. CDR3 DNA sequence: TGCAGTGCTGACAGGGGTTCACCCCTCCACTTT.